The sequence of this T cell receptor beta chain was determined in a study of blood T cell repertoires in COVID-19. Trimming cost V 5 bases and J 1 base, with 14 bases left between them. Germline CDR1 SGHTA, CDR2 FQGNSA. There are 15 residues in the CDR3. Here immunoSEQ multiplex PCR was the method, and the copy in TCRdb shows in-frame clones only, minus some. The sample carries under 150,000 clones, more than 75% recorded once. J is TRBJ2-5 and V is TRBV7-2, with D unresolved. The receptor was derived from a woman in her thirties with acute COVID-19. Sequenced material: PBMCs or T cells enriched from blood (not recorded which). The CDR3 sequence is CASSKLSTGQETQYF. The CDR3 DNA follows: TGTGCCAGCAGCAAACTTAGTACGGGCCAAGAGACCCAGTACTTC.